This T cell receptor (beta chain) was found in a study of cytomegalovirus exposure and HLA in healthy donors. Background on the study: An earlier analysis identified 120 million or so unique TCR beta sequences in some 180 million T cells.

This CDR3 is built from 16 residues. The V segment lost 4 bases and the J segment 5 bases; nucleotides outside the gene matches: 5. Per germline, CDR1 MGHRA and CDR2 YSYEKL. Overall study findings and caveats: Common viral pathogens (according to a later analysis) appeared linked to several of the most significant clusters.

Recording of this donor's CMV serostatus was not done. It was with 60 Vbeta and 13 Jbeta primers that the PCR ran. Data came from immunoSEQ multiplex PCR; TCRdb stores just in-frame clones and leaves some out. The table lists around 100,000 clones, roughly 60% of them singletons. With respect to this clone: The antigen is undetermined.

The chain joins TRBV4-1 to TRBJ2-5; 15 bases match TRBD2. The material sequenced was PBMCs. The receptor was isolated from a human donor in good health. The CDR3 spells CASSPGLAGGSETQYF. For the CDR3, the DNA is TGCGCCAGCAGCCCCGGACTAGCGGGAGGGTCTGAGACCCAGTACTTC.